Listed below are T cell receptor beta chains from one sample, sequenced in a study of blood T cell repertoires in COVID-19. The repertoire was sequenced with immunoSEQ multiplex PCR; TCRdb's copy has only in-frame clones and lacks some. Of hundreds of thousands of clones in the sample, about nine tenths were seen once. Sequencing was carried out using PBMCs or T cells enriched from blood (not recorded which). These receptors were obtained from a man aged 18 to 30 who had recovered from COVID-19. The CDR3 runs from the conserved cysteine through the conserved F or W. The order of the fields is V gene, J gene, clone size, D gene, CDR3 DNA, CDR3 protein. The D gene is left open where the match is weak. The size entry is marked missing in some rows and otherwise reads once, few, many or a size class.

V gene: TRBV6-5
J gene: TRBJ1-4
clone size: -
D gene: -
CDR3 DNA: TGTGCCAGCAGTTACTCCATACAGGGTGGGGATGAAAAACTGTTTTTT
CDR3 protein: CASSYSIQGGDEKLFF

V gene: TRBV2
J gene: TRBJ1-5
clone size: few
D gene: TRBD1
CDR3 DNA: TGTGCCAGCAGCGGGACAGGGGTTCGGGGGCCCCAGCATTTT
CDR3 protein: CASSGTGVRGPQHF

V gene: TRBV6-5
J gene: TRBJ1-1
clone size: -
D gene: -
CDR3 DNA: TGTGCCAGCAGTTACTCGATGGGGCTGGGGACTGAAGCTTTCTTT
CDR3 protein: CASSYSMGLGTEAFF

V gene: TRBV7-3
J gene: TRBJ1-2
clone size: -
D gene: -
CDR3 DNA: TGTGCCAGCAGCTCTTTCAGGGCCACTTCTAACTATGGCTACACCTTC
CDR3 protein: CASSSFRATSNYGYTF

V gene: TRBV10-1
J gene: TRBJ2-3
clone size: -
D gene: -
CDR3 DNA: TGCGCCAGCAGTGAGAGACTAGGAACAGATACGCAGTATTTT
CDR3 protein: CASSERLGTDTQYF

V gene: TRBV9
J gene: TRBJ2-3
clone size: -
D gene: TRBD2
CDR3 DNA: TGTGCCAGCAGCGTTACTAGCGGGAATGCAGATACGCAGTATTTT
CDR3 protein: CASSVTSGNADTQYF

V gene: TRBV15
J gene: TRBJ2-4
clone size: -
D gene: TRBD1
CDR3 DNA: TGTGCCACCAGCAGAGATAGGACAGGGACGTTGAAAAACATTCAGTACTTC
CDR3 protein: CATSRDRTGTLKNIQYF

V gene: TRBV30
J gene: TRBJ2-4
clone size: -
D gene: TRBD2
CDR3 DNA: TGTGCGTCCGGGGGGGCCTCCAAAAACATTCAGTACTTC
CDR3 protein: CASGGASKNIQYF

V gene: TRBV4-1
J gene: TRBJ2-5
clone size: -
D gene: -
CDR3 DNA: TGCGCCAGCAGCCAAGTGGGGGGAACGGAGACCCAGTACTTC
CDR3 protein: CASSQVGGTETQYF

V gene: TRBV2
J gene: TRBJ1-1
clone size: -
D gene: TRBD1
CDR3 DNA: TGTGCCAGCTTACAGGGGGTTCGATCTGAAGCTTTCTTT
CDR3 protein: CASLQGVRSEAFF

V gene: TRBV25-1
J gene: TRBJ1-2
clone size: -
D gene: TRBD1
CDR3 DNA: TGTGCCAGCAGTGATCCGGGACAGCTCCACTATGGCTACACCTTC
CDR3 protein: CASSDPGQLHYGYTF

V gene: TRBV11-2
J gene: TRBJ2-7
clone size: -
D gene: -
CDR3 DNA: TGTGCCAGCAGCTTAGCCCCGTACGAGCAGTACTTC
CDR3 protein: CASSLAPYEQYF

V gene: TRBV5-8
J gene: TRBJ1-5
clone size: -
D gene: -
CDR3 DNA: TGTGCCAGCAGCTTGGGGGTAGGAGGGGTGTATAGCAATCAGCCCCAGCATTTT
CDR3 protein: CASSLGVGGVYSNQPQHF

V gene: TRBV2
J gene: TRBJ2-7
clone size: -
D gene: TRBD2
CDR3 DNA: TGTGCCAGCATCGAAAGCGGGGGGTTTTCTTACGAGCAGTACTTC
CDR3 protein: CASIESGGFSYEQYF

V gene: TRBV5-1
J gene: TRBJ2-2
clone size: -
D gene: TRBD2
CDR3 DNA: TGCGCCAGCAGCTCCGAGACTAGCGCTAACACCGGGGAGCTGTTTTTT
CDR3 protein: CASSSETSANTGELFF

V gene: TRBV5-1
J gene: TRBJ2-2
clone size: -
D gene: -
CDR3 DNA: TGCGCCAGCACCGGGGAGAACACCGGGGAGCTGTTTTTT
CDR3 protein: CASTGENTGELFF

V gene: TRBV19
J gene: TRBJ1-1
clone size: -
D gene: -
CDR3 DNA: TGTGCCAGTAGGGACACTCCGAACACTGAAGCTTTCTTT
CDR3 protein: CASRDTPNTEAFF

V gene: TRBV11-2
J gene: TRBJ2-7
clone size: -
D gene: TRBD2
CDR3 DNA: TGTGCCAGCAGCATTAGCGGGAGAATCTCCTACGAGCAGTACTTC
CDR3 protein: CASSISGRISYEQYF

V gene: TRBV5-1
J gene: TRBJ2-2
clone size: -
D gene: TRBD2
CDR3 DNA: TGCGCCAGCGGACCCCTGCTAGCGGGACCGAACACCGGGGAGCTGTTTTTT
CDR3 protein: CASGPLLAGPNTGELFF

V gene: TRBV5-6
J gene: TRBJ1-1
clone size: -
D gene: -
CDR3 DNA: TGTGCCAGCAGCTTTTATTCAGCAGGGGTCACTGAAGCTTTCTTT
CDR3 protein: CASSFYSAGVTEAFF

V gene: TRBV2
J gene: TRBJ1-3
clone size: -
D gene: -
CDR3 DNA: TGTGCCAGCAGTGAGAGCGGAAACACCATATATTTT
CDR3 protein: CASSESGNTIYF

V gene: TRBV12-5
J gene: TRBJ2-1
clone size: -
D gene: -
CDR3 DNA: TGTGCTAGTGGTACGGGAAGTCACTCCTACAATGAGCAGTTCTTC
CDR3 protein: CASGTGSHSYNEQFF

V gene: TRBV4-1
J gene: TRBJ2-7
clone size: -
D gene: -
CDR3 DNA: TGCGCCAGCAGCCTGGTTCCGGGGGTTTCCTCCTACGAGCAGTACTTC
CDR3 protein: CASSLVPGVSSYEQYF

V gene: TRBV7-9
J gene: TRBJ1-1
clone size: -
D gene: -
CDR3 DNA: TGTGCCAGCAGCGTGACAGTGAACACTGAAGCTTTCTTT
CDR3 protein: CASSVTVNTEAFF

V gene: TRBV29-1
J gene: TRBJ1-5
clone size: -
D gene: TRBD1
CDR3 DNA: TGCAGCGTTCAGGGACAGCAGAATCAGCCCCAGCATTTT
CDR3 protein: CSVQGQQNQPQHF

V gene: TRBV19
J gene: TRBJ1-2
clone size: -
D gene: TRBD1
CDR3 DNA: TGTGCCAGTACCTCGAGGGGACAGGGGGCTGGTGGCTATGGCTACACCTTC
CDR3 protein: CASTSRGQGAGGYGYTF

V gene: TRBV27
J gene: TRBJ2-5
clone size: once
D gene: TRBD1
CDR3 DNA: TGTGCCAGCAGGCGACAGGGGGCAATTTCAGAGACCCAGTACTTC
CDR3 protein: CASRRQGAISETQYF

V gene: TRBV28
J gene: TRBJ1-4
clone size: -
D gene: -
CDR3 DNA: TGTGCCAGCAGTTTTCCGACTAATGAAAAACTGTTTTTT
CDR3 protein: CASSFPTNEKLFF

V gene: TRBV5-1
J gene: TRBJ2-7
clone size: -
D gene: -
CDR3 DNA: TGCGCCAGCAGCTTCCCGGCAGGGGACGAGCAGTACTTC
CDR3 protein: CASSFPAGDEQYF

V gene: TRBV19
J gene: TRBJ2-1
clone size: -
D gene: -
CDR3 DNA: TGTGCCAGTAGGGGTAGGGGTATTTACAATGAGCAGTTCTTC
CDR3 protein: CASRGRGIYNEQFF